Reported below is one TCR beta chain. The specificity of this receptor is unknown. No much larger clone exists at a distance of one base, and base qualities are not known. Library prep was done by the immunoSEQ multiplex PCR assay. The multiplex PCR relied on a mix of 60 forward primers for TCR Vbeta segments and 13 reverse primers for TCR Jbeta segments. Amplification of the CDR3 region of rearranged TCR beta genes was performed with a multiplex PCR assay on genomic DNA. Amplified TCR beta libraries were sequenced as 87-base-pair reads on the Illumina HiSeq System. Regarding the original processing steps: In a later analysis, tens of millions of unique TCR beta chains were counted across the 666 repertoires, and approximately 11 million of these chains were shared by at least two donors. A nearest-neighbor algorithm error-corrected the raw reads and collapsed the reads into unique sequences, merging closely related sequences to remove PCR and sequencing errors. Alignment of CDR3 sequences to IMGT reference sequences was used to assign V, D and J gene segments. For a sequence to be retained, a match of at least six nucleotides was required to both a V gene segment and a J gene segment. A rearrangement counted as productive if the CDR3 had no stop codons and remained in frame with V and J, and every other rearrangement counted as non-productive. CDR3 was defined according to IMGT convention as the region running from the second conserved V-encoded cysteine to the conserved J-encoded phenylalanine. In an earlier analysis of approximately 590 of the donors, sequences lacking an unambiguous match to a single V gene segment were excluded. In an earlier analysis of roughly 600 of the donors, a V segment was called functional when productive rearrangements were above 56.7%, and segregating when the standard deviation between donors exceeded 5%. To diagnose cytomegalovirus status from the catalog of TCR beta chain sequences, a statistical classification framework was built. V and J gene assignment, in a later analysis, came from comparing TCR nucleotide sequences with IMGT/GENE-DB human TR gene sequences. In a later analysis, CDR3 sequences and most-parsimonious VDJ recombination scenarios were assigned using the TCRdist pipeline. In a later analysis, each TCR beta chain was defined by its CDR3 amino acid sequence together with its V-gene family, and reads lacking a unique V-gene family were excluded. In a later analysis, fewer than 650 highly shared, low-generation-probability nucleotide sequences were removed to address suspected cross-contamination and a sequencing artifact. In a later analysis, a clonal expansion index for each public chain was calculated from normalized within-repertoire ranks of inferred template counts. In a later analysis, generation probabilities were computed with a VDJ recombination model fitted to out-of-frame rearrangements, and the resulting probabilities were checked against IGoR. In a later analysis, hypergeometric tests were used to score TCR-TCR, TCR-HLA and TCR-CMV co-occurrence, with a repertoire-size bias correction applied to TCR pairs. A later analysis estimated false discovery rates by permuting HLA or CMV assignments 20 times. In a later analysis, co-occurring TCRs were grouped using DBSCAN, with TCRdist sequence similarity added in when clustering inside HLA-allele-positive subsets. For co-occurrence clustering, repertoires with fewer than 30,000 or more than 120,000 public chains were excluded, along with about five repertoires with anomalous nucleotide sharing. TCRdb's version of the immuneACCESS table is confined to in-frame rearrangements and falls short of the full clone set. An unresolved V gene accounts for under half of the shortfall where checked; the remainder is of unknown origin. V, J and clone size reflect that table, while D and trimming were determined from the DNA. The sample records some 140,000 clones, over 70% of which are singletons. Jointly, the top ten make up approximately 1.5% of the sample.

The cohort consisted of 650 to 700 healthy bone marrow donors. At the time of sampling, all cohort members were nominally healthy, though unrecorded immune exposures were likely present. The donor was CMV seronegative and belonged to the group of 350 to 400 seronegative cohort members. A peripheral blood sample was provided by each donor, and peripheral blood mononuclear cells were used for TCR beta sequencing. Genomic DNA was extracted from the blood cell samples with the Qiagen DNeasy Blood Extraction Kit. The data belong to a study of cytomegalovirus exposure and HLA in healthy donors listed by TCRdb under 2017. Describing the broader study: An earlier analysis of some 600 of the donors reported over 250 Gb of sequence data and 95 million to 130 million unique TCR beta sequences obtained from roughly 180 million T cells. An early release that covered fewer than 750 HLA-typed donors contained around 300 gigabases of sequencing data and tens of millions of unique TCR sequences. The genetic ancestry cluster associated with self-reported Caucasian donors included about 81% of the roughly 410 genotyped donors. The aim of the study was to test whether cataloging public T cell receptors could identify signatures of past pathogen exposure. Using immunosequencing, the study profiled T cell repertoires from approximately 700 subjects and related those repertoires to cytomegalovirus serostatus. Besides the first cohort of roughly 700 subjects, a separate validation cohort made up of some 110 different subjects was used. To predict cytomegalovirus infection status, the study combined high-throughput TCR immunosequencing, statistical association of individual TCRs with disease status, and machine learning. A later analysis re-examined previously published TCR beta repertoires from roughly 720 donors and added high-resolution HLA genotyping to investigate patterns of TCR occurrence. Rather than using new phenotypic data, the later analysis identified candidate immune exposures from TCR beta sequences and from how often those sequences occurred across donors. An earlier analysis of around 580 of the donors used high-throughput TCR beta sequencing to judge whether each TCR beta V gene segment behaved as functional or pseudogenic. Donor age, sex, ethnicity and CMV serostatus were compiled alongside the repertoire data. Genome-wide SNP genotypes for about 55% of the roughly 670 donors were used in a later genetic analysis, which treated that subset as a discovery cohort. Every discovery cohort repertoire had been produced on one sequencing platform. HLA typing included class I and class II loci at four-digit resolution. Typing coverage differed by locus: A, B, C, DRB1 and DQB1 were typed in roughly 620-630 donors, DQA1 in 522, DPA1 in some 600, and DPB1 in 472. Several DR-DQ haplotypes were treated as single units for association and clustering because of strong linkage in the cohort. Among roughly 370 genotyped donors of the cohort, an average of approximately 230,000 unique TCR beta nucleotide sequences were sequenced per donor, roughly 18% of them non-productive.

Findings and caveats that apply to the study as a whole: Linkage disequilibrium might explain the correlated functional status among segregating V segments, but an unknown experimental factor could not be excluded. Broadly in line with IMGT annotations, most TCR beta V segments showed up in productive rearrangements about 87% or about 30% of the time in an earlier analysis of 587 of the donors. In a later analysis, around 17,000 TCR beta sequences were associated with specific HLA alleles at a false discovery rate of 0.05. The study gave a list of some 150 TCR beta chains associated with cytomegalovirus. Presence/absence analyses assumed roughly uniform sequencing depth across donors, an assumption that may not hold. The authors suggested that the approach could potentially be generalized to other disease states and immunological phenotypes. V-gene and J-gene trimming of TCR beta chains was associated with a missense DCLRE1C variant in a later genetic analysis, and the association was replicated in an independent cohort. In a later analysis, TCR association rates were found to vary across HLA loci, with the most associated TCRs seen for DRB1 alleles and the fewest for HLA-C alleles. CMV serostatus was the only immune exposure information available for the cohort. According to a later genetic analysis, donors in an Asian-associated ancestry cluster had fewer N-insertions in productive TCRs than the approximately 690-donor mean. Cytomegalovirus status was reported to be diagnosed by the classifier with high specificity and sensitivity in both the original and validation cohorts. A further reported finding was that TCR beta sequences accurately predicted the HLA-A and HLA-B alleles for most subjects in the first cohort. In vitro tests confirmed that a few of the cytomegalovirus-associated TCR beta chains recognize cytomegalovirus antigens. A later analysis found that most CMV-associated TCR beta chains appeared HLA-restricted, with HLA associations seemingly driven largely by CMV exposure. While some public TCRs were present in many individuals, most TCR sequences turned up only very rarely across donors. In a later analysis, several top co-occurrence clusters were reported to appear linked to parvovirus B19, influenza, CMV and Epstein-Barr virus. The cohort was sequenced for TCR beta chains only, and without alpha or paired-chain data the features that could be detected were limited. Because counts were too low, approximately 15 rarely observed V segments, including chromosome 9 orphons, were excluded from the earlier analysis of several hundred of the donors. When HLA alleles, especially DR and DQ, strongly co-occurred, attributing TCR associations to individual alleles was difficult. Because the 87-base-pair reads could not distinguish some IMGT-functional V segments, including TRBV6-2 and TRBV6-3, those segments were excluded. Because some donors lacked HLA typing at each locus, the association tests relied only on the typed subset. A later analysis found that HLA-associated TCR beta chains were more clonally expanded and had lower generation probabilities than equally common non-associated chains. A group of highly shared sequence variants was considered likely to be a technical artifact of the sequencing pipeline.

The CDR1 and CDR2 encoded by the germline V gene are SNHLY and FYNNEI. Trimming takes 6 bases from V and 4 bases from J, and the germline ends sit 9 bases apart. The CDR3, cysteine through phenylalanine, is 12 amino acids long. CDR3 DNA only is kept here, 36 bases in frame from base 1. This receptor was obtained from a woman under 30 in good health and CMV-seronegative. The sequenced sample was PBMCs. Recombination connected TRBV2 to TRBJ1-1; tentative D gene TRBD1, with 6 bases matching. The nucleotides read TGTGCCAGCAGGGGAGGGGGCACTGAAGCTTTCTTT. This translates into CASRGGGTEAFF.